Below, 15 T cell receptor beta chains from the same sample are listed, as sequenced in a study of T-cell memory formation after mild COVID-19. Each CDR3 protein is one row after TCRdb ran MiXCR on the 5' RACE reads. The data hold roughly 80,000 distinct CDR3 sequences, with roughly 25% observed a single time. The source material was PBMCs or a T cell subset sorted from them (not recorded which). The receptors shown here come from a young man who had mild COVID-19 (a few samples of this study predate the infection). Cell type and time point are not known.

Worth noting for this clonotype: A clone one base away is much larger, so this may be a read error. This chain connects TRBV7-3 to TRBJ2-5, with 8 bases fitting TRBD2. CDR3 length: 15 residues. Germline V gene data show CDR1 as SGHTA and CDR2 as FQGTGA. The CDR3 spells CASSSYGGDQETPYF. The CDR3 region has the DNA TGTGCCAGCAGCTCCTACGGGGGGGACCAAGAGACCCCGTACTTC.

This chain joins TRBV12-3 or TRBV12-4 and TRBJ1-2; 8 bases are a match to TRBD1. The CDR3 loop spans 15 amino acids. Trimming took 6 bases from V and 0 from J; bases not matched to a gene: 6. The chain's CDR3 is CASSLDRASNYGYTF. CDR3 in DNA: TGTGCCAGCAGCCTGGACAGGGCCTCTAACTATGGCTACACCTTC.

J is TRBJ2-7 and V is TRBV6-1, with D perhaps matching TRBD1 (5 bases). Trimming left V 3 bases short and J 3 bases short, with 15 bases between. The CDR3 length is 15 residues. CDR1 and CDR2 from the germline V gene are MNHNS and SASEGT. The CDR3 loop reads CASSDWAGMGYEQYF. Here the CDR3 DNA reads TGTGCCAGCAGTGATTGGGCAGGGATGGGCTACGAGCAGTACTTC.

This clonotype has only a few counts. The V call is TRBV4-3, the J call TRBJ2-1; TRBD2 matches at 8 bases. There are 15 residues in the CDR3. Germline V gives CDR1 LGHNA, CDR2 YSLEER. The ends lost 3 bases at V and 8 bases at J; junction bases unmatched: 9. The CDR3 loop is CASSQTAGAGDEQFF. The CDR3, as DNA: TGCGCCAGCAGCCAGACAGCGGGGGCCGGGGATGAGCAGTTCTTC.

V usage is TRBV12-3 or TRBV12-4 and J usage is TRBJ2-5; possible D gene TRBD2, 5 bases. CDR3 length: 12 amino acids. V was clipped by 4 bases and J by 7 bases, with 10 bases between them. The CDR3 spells CASSSGIATQYF. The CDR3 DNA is TGTGCCAGCAGTTCGGGGATAGCGACCCAGTACTTC.

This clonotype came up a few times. The CDR3: CSVEPESGNEQFF. CDR3 nucleotides: TGCAGCGTTGAACCGGAGAGTGGGAATGAGCAGTTCTTC. The rearrangement links TRBV29-1 to TRBJ2-1; D gene uncertain. Germline CDR1 is SQVTM and CDR2 is ANQGSEA. Trimming pared 2 bases from V and 7 bases from J, leaving 12 bases between. The CDR3 has 13 amino acids.

The CDR3, as DNA: TGTGCCAGCAGTCCCGGGGGGTCCGATACGCAGTATTTT. It codes for CASSPGGSDTQYF. The gene calls are TRBV6-5 and TRBJ2-3; 7 bases match TRBD2. CDR1 is MNHEY and CDR2 is SVGAGI in the germline V gene. The CDR3 extends over 13 amino acids. V was pared by 5 bases and J by 6 bases, with 5 bases of the junction left unmatched.

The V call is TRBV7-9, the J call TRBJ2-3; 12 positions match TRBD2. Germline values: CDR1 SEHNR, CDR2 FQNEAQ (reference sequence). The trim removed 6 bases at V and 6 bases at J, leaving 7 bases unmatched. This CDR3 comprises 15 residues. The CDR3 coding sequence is TGTGCCAGCAGTGCGACTAGCGGGGGCTTGGATACGCAGTATTTT. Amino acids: CASSATSGGLDTQYF.

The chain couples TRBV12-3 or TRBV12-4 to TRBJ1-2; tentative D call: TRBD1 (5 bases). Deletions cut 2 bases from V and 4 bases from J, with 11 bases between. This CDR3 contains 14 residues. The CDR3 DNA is TGTGCCAGCAGTTTACAGGGATTGGGCTATGGCTACACCTTC. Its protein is CASSLQGLGYGYTF.

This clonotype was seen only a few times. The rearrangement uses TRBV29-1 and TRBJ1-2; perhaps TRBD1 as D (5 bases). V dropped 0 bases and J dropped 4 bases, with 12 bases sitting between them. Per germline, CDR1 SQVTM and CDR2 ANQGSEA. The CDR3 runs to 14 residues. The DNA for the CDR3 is TGCAGCGTTGAAGATCTGGGGCTCAGCTATGGCTACACCTTC. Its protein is CSVEDLGLSYGYTF.

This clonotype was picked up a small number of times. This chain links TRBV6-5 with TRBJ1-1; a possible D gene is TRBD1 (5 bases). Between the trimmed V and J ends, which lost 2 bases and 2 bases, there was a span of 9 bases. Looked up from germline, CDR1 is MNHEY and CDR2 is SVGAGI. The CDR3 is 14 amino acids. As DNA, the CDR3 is TGTGCCAGCAGTTACCCAGGGTCAAACACTGAAGCTTTCTTT. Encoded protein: CASSYPGSNTEAFF.

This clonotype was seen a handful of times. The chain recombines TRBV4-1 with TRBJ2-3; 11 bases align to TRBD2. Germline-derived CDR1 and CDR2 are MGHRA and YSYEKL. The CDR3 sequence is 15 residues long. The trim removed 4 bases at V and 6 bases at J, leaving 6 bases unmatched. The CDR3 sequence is CASSRGTSGGDTQYF. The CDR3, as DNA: TGCGCCAGCAGCCGCGGGACTAGCGGTGGGGATACGCAGTATTTT.

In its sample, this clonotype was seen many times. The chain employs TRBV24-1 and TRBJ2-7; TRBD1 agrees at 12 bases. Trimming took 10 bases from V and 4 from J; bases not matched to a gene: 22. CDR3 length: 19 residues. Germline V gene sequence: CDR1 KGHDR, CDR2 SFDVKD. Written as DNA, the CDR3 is TGTGCCACTCGCGAAACCGGGACAGGGGGCGCTGAGGCCGGTTACGAGCAGTACTTC. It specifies CATRETGTGGAEAGYEQYF.

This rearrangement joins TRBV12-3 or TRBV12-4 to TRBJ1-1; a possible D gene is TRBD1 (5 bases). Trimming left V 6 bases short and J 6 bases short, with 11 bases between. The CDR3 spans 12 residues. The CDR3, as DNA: TGTGCCAGCAGCTCAGGGAGCGCTGAAGCTTTCTTT. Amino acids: CASSSGSAEAFF.

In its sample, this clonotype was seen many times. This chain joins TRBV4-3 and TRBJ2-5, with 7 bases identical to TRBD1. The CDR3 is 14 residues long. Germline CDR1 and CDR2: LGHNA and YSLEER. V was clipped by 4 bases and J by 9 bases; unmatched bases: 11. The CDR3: CASSPWDSGAAQYF. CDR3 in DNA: TGCGCCAGCAGCCCCTGGGACAGTGGGGCGGCCCAGTACTTC.